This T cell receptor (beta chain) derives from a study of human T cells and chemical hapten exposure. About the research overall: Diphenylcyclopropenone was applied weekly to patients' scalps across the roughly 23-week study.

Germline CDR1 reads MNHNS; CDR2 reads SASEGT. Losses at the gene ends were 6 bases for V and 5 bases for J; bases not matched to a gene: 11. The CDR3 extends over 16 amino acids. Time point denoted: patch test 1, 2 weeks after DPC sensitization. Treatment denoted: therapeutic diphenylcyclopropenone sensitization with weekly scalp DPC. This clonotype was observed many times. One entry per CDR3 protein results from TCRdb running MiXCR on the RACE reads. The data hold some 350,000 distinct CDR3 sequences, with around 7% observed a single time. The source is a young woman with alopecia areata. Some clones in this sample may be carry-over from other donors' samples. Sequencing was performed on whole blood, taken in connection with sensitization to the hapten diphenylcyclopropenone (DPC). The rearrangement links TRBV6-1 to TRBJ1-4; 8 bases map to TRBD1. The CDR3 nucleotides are TGTGCCAGCAGGCACAACCCCGGGACAGGCAATGAAAAACTGTTTTTT. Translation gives CASRHNPGTGNEKLFF.